The rows below give T cell receptor beta chains drawn from one sample of a study of T-cell memory formation after mild COVID-19. TCRdb passed the 5' RACE reads through MiXCR, listing each CDR3 protein once. Of a few hundred thousand distinct CDR3 sequences listed, over 9% are singletons. Sequencing was carried out using PBMCs or a T cell subset sorted from them (not recorded which). Receptors were obtained from a man younger than 35 who had mild COVID-19 (a few samples of this study predate the infection). Cell type and time point are not known. Each CDR3 is given with its conserved first and last residue. The order of the fields is V gene, J gene, CDR3 protein.

v_gene: TRBV15; j_gene: TRBJ2-2; CDR3aa: CATSRDLREAGELFF
v_gene: TRBV7-8; j_gene: TRBJ2-5; CDR3aa: CASSLGPLGYQETQYF
v_gene: TRBV7-3; j_gene: TRBJ2-2; CDR3aa: CASRTPGQGGTGELFF
v_gene: TRBV12-3/TRBV12-4; j_gene: TRBJ2-7; CDR3aa: CASSLWRGTTYEQYF
v_gene: TRBV27; j_gene: TRBJ2-2; CDR3aa: CASSFGGSGELFF
v_gene: TRBV7-2; j_gene: TRBJ1-2; CDR3aa: CASSSTQGAHGYTF
v_gene: TRBV7-6; j_gene: TRBJ2-1; CDR3aa: CASSPAGGDHNEQFF
v_gene: TRBV2; j_gene: TRBJ1-1; CDR3aa: CASSERGTEAFF
v_gene: TRBV13; j_gene: TRBJ1-2; CDR3aa: CASSGTGADGYTF
v_gene: TRBV3-1; j_gene: TRBJ2-3; CDR3aa: CASSSVVTGAWTDTQYF
v_gene: TRBV5-1; j_gene: TRBJ2-2; CDR3aa: CASSSATGGAFQTGELFF
v_gene: TRBV4-1; j_gene: TRBJ1-1; CDR3aa: CASSQGQGASTEAFF
v_gene: TRBV11-3; j_gene: TRBJ2-1; CDR3aa: CASSSGGGPYNEQFF
v_gene: TRBV7-2; j_gene: TRBJ2-5; CDR3aa: CASSLVSQRGETQYF
v_gene: TRBV30; j_gene: TRBJ1-1; CDR3aa: CALGFGARGTEAFF
v_gene: TRBV7-8; j_gene: TRBJ1-1; CDR3aa: CASSSAGQGAFF
v_gene: TRBV2; j_gene: TRBJ2-6; CDR3aa: CASSGPGVAGANVLTF
v_gene: TRBV12-3/TRBV12-4; j_gene: TRBJ2-3; CDR3aa: CASSFGVADTQYF
v_gene: TRBV4-3; j_gene: TRBJ2-1; CDR3aa: CASSQLGEQLNEQFF
v_gene: TRBV5-4; j_gene: TRBJ2-5; CDR3aa: CASSAEEETQYF
v_gene: TRBV4-2; j_gene: TRBJ1-3; CDR3aa: CASSREAGNTIYF
v_gene: TRBV25-1; j_gene: TRBJ2-3; CDR3aa: CASSGLTGGVTDTQYF
v_gene: TRBV4-2; j_gene: TRBJ2-7; CDR3aa: CASSQGLTGLLTQYF
v_gene: TRBV7-9; j_gene: TRBJ1-1; CDR3aa: CASSLSQGETEAFF
v_gene: TRBV4-2; j_gene: TRBJ1-2; CDR3aa: CASSQEAGGRAYGYTF
v_gene: TRBV7-3; j_gene: TRBJ2-7; CDR3aa: CASSLNPAHYYEQYF
v_gene: TRBV20-1; j_gene: TRBJ1-1; CDR3aa: CSARTTGWDTEAFF
v_gene: TRBV12-3/TRBV12-4; j_gene: TRBJ1-1; CDR3aa: CASSLSRTEAFF
v_gene: TRBV27; j_gene: TRBJ1-1; CDR3aa: CASRLGGGGSEAFF
v_gene: TRBV5-1; j_gene: TRBJ1-1; CDR3aa: CASSSTTGYEAFF
v_gene: TRBV7-7; j_gene: TRBJ1-1; CDR3aa: CASSSAGKAFF
v_gene: TRBV4-2; j_gene: TRBJ2-1; CDR3aa: CASSQDVAGVNNEQFF
v_gene: TRBV4-1; j_gene: TRBJ2-7; CDR3aa: CASSREDLGSYEQYF
v_gene: TRBV12-3/TRBV12-4; j_gene: TRBJ2-3; CDR3aa: CASSLLGGGSPDTQYF
v_gene: TRBV9; j_gene: TRBJ2-2; CDR3aa: CASSVGTQGELFF
v_gene: TRBV7-2; j_gene: TRBJ2-3; CDR3aa: CASLLGQADTQYF
v_gene: TRBV20-1; j_gene: TRBJ2-3; CDR3aa: CSARVQGTDTQYF
v_gene: TRBV7-9; j_gene: TRBJ2-1; CDR3aa: CASSFSGGGHNEQFF
v_gene: TRBV5-1; j_gene: TRBJ2-1; CDR3aa: CASSYGTLDNEQFF
v_gene: TRBV5-1; j_gene: TRBJ1-2; CDR3aa: CASSPSQSRHHGYTF
v_gene: TRBV6-4; j_gene: TRBJ2-2; CDR3aa: CASSDSGDNGELFF
v_gene: TRBV5-1; j_gene: TRBJ1-2; CDR3aa: CASSVDSIPLGYTF
v_gene: TRBV7-9; j_gene: TRBJ1-2; CDR3aa: CASSPPRSRDFNGYTF
v_gene: TRBV11-2; j_gene: TRBJ2-2; CDR3aa: CASTILRSANTGELFF
v_gene: TRBV4-2; j_gene: TRBJ2-3; CDR3aa: CASSRGGVDTQYF
v_gene: TRBV5-6; j_gene: TRBJ2-1; CDR3aa: CASSPGTSFNEQFF
v_gene: TRBV6-6; j_gene: TRBJ1-5; CDR3aa: CASSYRGDSHNQPQHF
v_gene: TRBV4-2; j_gene: TRBJ2-5; CDR3aa: CASSQGVKETQYF
v_gene: TRBV5-1; j_gene: TRBJ2-5; CDR3aa: CASRWSGKETQYF
v_gene: TRBV5-4; j_gene: TRBJ1-2; CDR3aa: CAIPTVASTQGYGYTF
v_gene: TRBV3-1; j_gene: TRBJ2-5; CDR3aa: CASTAGTSQETQYF
v_gene: TRBV5-6; j_gene: TRBJ1-1; CDR3aa: CASSIWDTEAFF
v_gene: TRBV7-9; j_gene: TRBJ2-1; CDR3aa: CASTHRASGGDEQFF
v_gene: TRBV27; j_gene: TRBJ2-7; CDR3aa: CASSFSGTLRVEQYF
v_gene: TRBV5-1; j_gene: TRBJ2-3; CDR3aa: CASSLAAGYFSTDTQYF
v_gene: TRBV7-3; j_gene: TRBJ1-1; CDR3aa: CASSLISGGGEAFF
v_gene: TRBV21-1; j_gene: TRBJ1-5; CDR3aa: CASRRGTGGERSQPQHF
v_gene: TRBV27; j_gene: TRBJ1-3; CDR3aa: CASSYDSPGNTIYF
v_gene: TRBV7-2; j_gene: TRBJ1-5; CDR3aa: CASSLPGQGAPQEYQHF